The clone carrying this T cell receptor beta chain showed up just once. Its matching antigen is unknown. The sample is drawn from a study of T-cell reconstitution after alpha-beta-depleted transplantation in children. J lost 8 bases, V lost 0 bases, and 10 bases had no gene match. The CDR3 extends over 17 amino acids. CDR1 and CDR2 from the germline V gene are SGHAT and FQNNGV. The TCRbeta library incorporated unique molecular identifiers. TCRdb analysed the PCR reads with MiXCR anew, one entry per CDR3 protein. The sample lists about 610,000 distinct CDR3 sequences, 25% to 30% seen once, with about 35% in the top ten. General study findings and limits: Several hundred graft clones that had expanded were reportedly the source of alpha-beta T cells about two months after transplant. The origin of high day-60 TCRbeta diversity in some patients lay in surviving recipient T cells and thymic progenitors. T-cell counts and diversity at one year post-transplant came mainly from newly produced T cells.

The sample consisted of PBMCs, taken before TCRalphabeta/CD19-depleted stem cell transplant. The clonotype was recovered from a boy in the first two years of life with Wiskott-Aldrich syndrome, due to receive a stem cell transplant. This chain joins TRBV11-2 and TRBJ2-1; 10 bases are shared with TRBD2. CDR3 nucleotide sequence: TGTGCCAGCAGCTTAGATCCGGGACTAGCGATTTTCCATGAGCAGTTCTTC. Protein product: CASSLDPGLAIFHEQFF.